This T cell receptor beta chain originates from a study of blood T cell repertoires in COVID-19. Study-level information: Acute-phase and convalescent COVID-19 samples originated in the United States, Italy and Spain. Sources were T cells, B-cell-depleted T cells, or PBMCs; the material itself was cDNA or gDNA.

The Seattle patients joined while their infection was active and were tracked longitudinally afterward. The authors' processing: Estimation of nucleated cell counts relied on the amplification of reference gene primers. Profiled with immunoSEQ multiplex PCR; TCRdb holds only in-frame clones, not every one. V and J calls and clone size follow that table, whereas D and trimming were derived from the DNA. The table lists tens of thousands of clones, 90% of them singletons, with roughly 6.3% in the top ten. This CDR3 has 15 amino acids. V lost 6 bases and J lost 3, with 14 bases in between. CDR1 SGHTA and CDR2 FQGTGA come from the germline V gene.

This sequence originates from a man aged 18 to 29 with COVID-19, enrolled during active disease. The sample comprised peripheral blood. The chain joins TRBV7-3 to TRBJ2-2, with D possibly being TRBD1 (6 bases). CDR3 sequence: CASSSQGHDTGELFF. The CDR3, as DNA: TGTGCCAGCAGTTCACAGGGACACGACACCGGGGAGCTGTTTTTT.